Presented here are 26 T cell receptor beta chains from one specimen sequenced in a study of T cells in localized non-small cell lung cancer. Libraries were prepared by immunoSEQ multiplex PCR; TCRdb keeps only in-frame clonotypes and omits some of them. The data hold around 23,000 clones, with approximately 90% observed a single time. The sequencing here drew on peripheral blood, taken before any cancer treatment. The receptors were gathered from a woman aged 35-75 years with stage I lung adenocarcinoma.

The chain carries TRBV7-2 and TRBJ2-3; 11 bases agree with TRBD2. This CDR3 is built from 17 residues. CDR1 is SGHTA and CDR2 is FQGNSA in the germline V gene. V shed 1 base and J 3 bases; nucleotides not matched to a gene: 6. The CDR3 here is CASSLVPSGRFTDTQYF. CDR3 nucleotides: TGTGCCAGCAGCTTAGTTCCTAGCGGGAGGTTTACAGATACGCAGTATTTT.

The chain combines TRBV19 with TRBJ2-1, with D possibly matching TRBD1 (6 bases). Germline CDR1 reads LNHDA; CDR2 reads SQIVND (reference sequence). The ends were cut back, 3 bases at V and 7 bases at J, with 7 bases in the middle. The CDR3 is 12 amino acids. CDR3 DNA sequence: TGTGCCAGTAGTATGCAGGGGAATGAGCAGTTCTTC. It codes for CASSMQGNEQFF.

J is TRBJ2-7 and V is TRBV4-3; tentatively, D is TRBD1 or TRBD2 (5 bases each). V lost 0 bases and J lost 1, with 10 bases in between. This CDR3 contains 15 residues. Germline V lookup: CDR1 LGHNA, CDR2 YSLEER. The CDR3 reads CASSQDRDASYEQYF. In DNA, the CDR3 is TGCGCCAGCAGCCAAGACCGGGACGCTTCCTACGAGCAGTACTTC.

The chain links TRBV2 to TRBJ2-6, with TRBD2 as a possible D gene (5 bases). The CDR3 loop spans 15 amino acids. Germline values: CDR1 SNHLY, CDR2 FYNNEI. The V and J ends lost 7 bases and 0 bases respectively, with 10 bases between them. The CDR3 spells CASTAGRSGANVLTF. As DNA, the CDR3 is TGTGCCAGCACGGCGGGCCGCTCTGGGGCCAACGTCCTGACTTTC.

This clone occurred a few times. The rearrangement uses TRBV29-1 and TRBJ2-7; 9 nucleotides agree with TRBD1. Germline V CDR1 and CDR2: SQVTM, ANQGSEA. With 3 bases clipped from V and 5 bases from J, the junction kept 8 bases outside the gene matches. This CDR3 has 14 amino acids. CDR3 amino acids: CSVEWPDRGDEQYF. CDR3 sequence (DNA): TGCAGCGTTGAGTGGCCGGACAGGGGAGACGAGCAGTACTTC.

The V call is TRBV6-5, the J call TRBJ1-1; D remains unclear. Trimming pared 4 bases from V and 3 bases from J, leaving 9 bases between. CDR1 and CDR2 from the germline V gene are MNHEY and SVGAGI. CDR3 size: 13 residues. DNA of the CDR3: TGTGCCAGCAGTTCTTGGGTATACACTGAAGCTTTCTTT. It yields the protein CASSSWVYTEAFF.

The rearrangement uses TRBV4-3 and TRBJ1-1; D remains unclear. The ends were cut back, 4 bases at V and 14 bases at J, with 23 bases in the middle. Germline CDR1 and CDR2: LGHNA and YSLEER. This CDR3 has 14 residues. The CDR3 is CASSLFHRGEGTFF. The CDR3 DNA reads TGCGCCAGCAGCCTATTTCATCGAGGTGAAGGAACCTTCTTT.

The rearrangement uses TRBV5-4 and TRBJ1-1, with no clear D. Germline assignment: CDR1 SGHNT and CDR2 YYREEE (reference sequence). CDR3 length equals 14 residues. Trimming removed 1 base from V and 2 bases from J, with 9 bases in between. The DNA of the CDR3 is TGTGCCAGCAGCTTGTCGGCGGCTAACACTGAAGCTTTCTTT. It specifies CASSLSAANTEAFF.

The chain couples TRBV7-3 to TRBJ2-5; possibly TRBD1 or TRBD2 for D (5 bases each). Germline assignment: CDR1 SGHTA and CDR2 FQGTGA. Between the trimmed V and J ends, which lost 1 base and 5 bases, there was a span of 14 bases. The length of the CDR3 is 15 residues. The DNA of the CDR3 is TGTGCCAGCAGCTTAAGAGGGGAGTGGGGTGAGACCCAGTACTTC. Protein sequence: CASSLRGEWGETQYF.

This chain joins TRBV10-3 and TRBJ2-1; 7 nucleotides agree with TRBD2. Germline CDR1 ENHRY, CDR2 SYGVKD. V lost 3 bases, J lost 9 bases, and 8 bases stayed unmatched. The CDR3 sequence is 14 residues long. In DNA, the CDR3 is TGTGCCATCAGTGACGGGGGGAGGGCTGGTGAGCAGTTCTTC. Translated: CAISDGGRAGEQFF.

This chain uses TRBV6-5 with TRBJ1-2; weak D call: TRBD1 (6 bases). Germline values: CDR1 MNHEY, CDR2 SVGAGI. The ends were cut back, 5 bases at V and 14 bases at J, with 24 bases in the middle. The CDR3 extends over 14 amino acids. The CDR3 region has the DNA TGTGCCAGCAGTCTGAACAGGGATCTCCTCGAGGGAACCTTC. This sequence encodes CASSLNRDLLEGTF.

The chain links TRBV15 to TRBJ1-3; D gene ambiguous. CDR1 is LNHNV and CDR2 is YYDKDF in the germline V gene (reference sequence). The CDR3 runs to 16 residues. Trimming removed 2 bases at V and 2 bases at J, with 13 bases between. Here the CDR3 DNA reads TGTGCCACCAGCAGACCTTCATCGGAGGCTGGAAACACCATATATTTT. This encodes CATSRPSSEAGNTIYF.

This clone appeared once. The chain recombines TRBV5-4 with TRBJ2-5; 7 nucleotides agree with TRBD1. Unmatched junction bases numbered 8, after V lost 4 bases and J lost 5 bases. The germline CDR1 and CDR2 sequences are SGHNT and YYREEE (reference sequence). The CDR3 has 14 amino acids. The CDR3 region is CASSINRGGETQYF. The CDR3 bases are TGTGCCAGCAGCATAAACAGGGGTGGGGAGACCCAGTACTTC.

The CDR3 DNA follows: TGTGCCATCAGTGTATCCCTAGCGGGAGGGGGAGAAAACATTCAGTACTTC. Protein: CAISVSLAGGGENIQYF. The V and J genes are TRBV10-3 and TRBJ2-4, with 12 positions matching TRBD2. V shed 4 bases, J shed 5 bases, and the junction held 9 bases outside the gene matches. Germline V gene lookup returns CDR1 ENHRY and CDR2 SYGVKD. The CDR3 is 17 amino acids.

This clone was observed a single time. The CDR3 DNA sequence: TGTGCCAGCTCACCGAAGGTCTCTGGTAGCACTGAAGCTTTCTTT. Its protein is CASSPKVSGSTEAFF. V gene TRBV18 combines with J gene TRBJ1-1; no clear D. The V end lost 3 bases, the J end lost 4 bases, and 15 bases lay between the germline ends. This CDR3 contains 15 residues. Germline lookup yields CDR1 KGHSH and CDR2 LQKENI. Based on the CDR3 plus reference TRBV18 and TRBJ1-1, the full variable domain is NAGVMQNPRHLVRRRGQEARLRCSPMKGHSHVYWYRQLPEEGLKFMVYLQKENIIDESGMPKERFSAEFPKEGPSILRIQQVVRGDSAAYFCASSPKVSGSTEAFFGQGTRLTVV.

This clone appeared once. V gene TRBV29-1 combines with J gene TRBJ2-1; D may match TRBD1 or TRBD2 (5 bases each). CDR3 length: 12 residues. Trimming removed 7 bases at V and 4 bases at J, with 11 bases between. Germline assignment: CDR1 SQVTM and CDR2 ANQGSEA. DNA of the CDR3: TGCAGCGCCGGGGACCTTTACAATGAGCAGTTCTTC. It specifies CSAGDLYNEQFF.

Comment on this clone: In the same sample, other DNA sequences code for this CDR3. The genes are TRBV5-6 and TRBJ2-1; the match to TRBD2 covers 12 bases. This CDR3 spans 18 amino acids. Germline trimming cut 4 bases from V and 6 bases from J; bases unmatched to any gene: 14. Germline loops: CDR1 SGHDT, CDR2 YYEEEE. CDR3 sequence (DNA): TGTGCCAGCAGCCTGATTAAGCTAGCGGGAGGGCCTACCAATGAGCAGTTCTTC. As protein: CASSLIKLAGGPTNEQFF.

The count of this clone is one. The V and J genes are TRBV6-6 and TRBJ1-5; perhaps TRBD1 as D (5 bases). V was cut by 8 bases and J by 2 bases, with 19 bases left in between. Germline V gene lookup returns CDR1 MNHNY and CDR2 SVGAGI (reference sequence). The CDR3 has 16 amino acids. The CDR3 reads CASVGANRYGNQPQHF. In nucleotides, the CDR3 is TGTGCCAGCGTAGGGGCAAACCGTTATGGCAATCAGCCCCAGCATTTT.

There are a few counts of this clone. DNA of the CDR3: TGTGCCAGCATCTACGGGGGAGGGCCGGCCAATGAGCAGTTCTTC. The encoded protein is CASIYGGGPANEQFF. The chain couples TRBV6-6 to TRBJ2-1, with 7 bases matching TRBD2. Trimming at V came to 7 bases and at J to 6 bases, leaving 12 bases not matched to a gene. Germline V lookup: CDR1 MNHNY, CDR2 SVGAGI (reference sequence). There are 15 residues in the CDR3.

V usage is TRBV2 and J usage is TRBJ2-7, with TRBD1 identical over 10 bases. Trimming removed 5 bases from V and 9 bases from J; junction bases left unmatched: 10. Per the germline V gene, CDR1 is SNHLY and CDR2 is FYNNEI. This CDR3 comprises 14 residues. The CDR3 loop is CASSLGDRGVWQYF. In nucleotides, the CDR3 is TGTGCCAGCAGTCTGGGGGACAGGGGTGTATGGCAGTACTTC.

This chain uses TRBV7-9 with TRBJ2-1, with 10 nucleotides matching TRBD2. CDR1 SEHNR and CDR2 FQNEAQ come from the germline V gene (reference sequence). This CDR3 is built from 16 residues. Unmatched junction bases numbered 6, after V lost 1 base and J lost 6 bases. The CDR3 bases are TGTGCCAGCAGCTTAGGGTCCAGCGGGAGGGCCAATGAGCAGTTCTTC. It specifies CASSLGSSGRANEQFF.

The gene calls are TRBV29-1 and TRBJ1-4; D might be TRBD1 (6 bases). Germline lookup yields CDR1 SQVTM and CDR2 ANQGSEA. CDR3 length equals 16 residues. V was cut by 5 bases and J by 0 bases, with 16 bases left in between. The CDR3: CSVSRGPSTTNEKLFF. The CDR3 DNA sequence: TGCAGCGTTTCCAGGGGCCCCAGCACAACTAATGAAAAACTGTTTTTT.

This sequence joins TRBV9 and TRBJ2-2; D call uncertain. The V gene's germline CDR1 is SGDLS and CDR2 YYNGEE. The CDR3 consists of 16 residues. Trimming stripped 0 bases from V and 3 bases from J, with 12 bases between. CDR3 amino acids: CASSVDSNFYTGELFF. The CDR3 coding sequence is TGTGCCAGCAGCGTAGATTCAAACTTTTACACCGGGGAGCTGTTTTTT.

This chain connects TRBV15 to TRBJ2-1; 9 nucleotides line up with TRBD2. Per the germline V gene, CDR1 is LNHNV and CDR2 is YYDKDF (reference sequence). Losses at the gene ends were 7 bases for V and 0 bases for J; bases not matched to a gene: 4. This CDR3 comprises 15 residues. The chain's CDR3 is CATNLAGSSYNEQFF. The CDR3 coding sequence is TGTGCCACCAACCTAGCGGGGAGCTCCTACAATGAGCAGTTCTTC.

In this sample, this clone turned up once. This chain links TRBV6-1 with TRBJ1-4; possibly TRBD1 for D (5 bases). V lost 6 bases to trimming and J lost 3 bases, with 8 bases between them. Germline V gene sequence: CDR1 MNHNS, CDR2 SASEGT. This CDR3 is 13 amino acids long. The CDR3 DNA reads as TGTGCCAGCAGGACAGACTCTAATGAAAAACTGTTTTTT. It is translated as CASRTDSNEKLFF.

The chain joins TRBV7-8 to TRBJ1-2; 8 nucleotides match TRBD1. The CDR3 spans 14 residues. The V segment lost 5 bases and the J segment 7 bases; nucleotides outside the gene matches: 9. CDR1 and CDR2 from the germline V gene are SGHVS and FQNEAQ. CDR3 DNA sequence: TGTGCCAGCAGCCCGTCGACAGGGGCGGGTGGCTACACCTTC. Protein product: CASSPSTGAGGYTF.